A single sample is the source of the 16 T cell receptor beta chains below, sequenced in a study of PD-1 blockade in classical Hodgkin lymphoma. Generated by immunoSEQ multiplex PCR, the TCRdb table keeps only in-frame clones and is missing some. This table has tens of thousands of clones, 70% to 90% appearing once. Time point: cycle 4 day 1 (C4D1), after about 6 weeks of nivolumab. After autologous stem cell transplantation all patients relapsed, and prior brentuximab vedotin exposure differed between cohorts. The sample was peripheral blood mononuclear cells (PBMCs), taken before the fourth cycle of nivolumab. The receptors derive from a human donor with classical Hodgkin lymphoma.

The V gene is TRBV6-6, the J gene TRBJ1-1; no firm D call. V was pared by 0 bases and J by 5 bases, with 10 bases between. Germline CDR1 MNHNY, CDR2 SVGAGI (reference sequence). The CDR3 consists of 14 residues. In DNA form, the CDR3 reads TGTGCCAGCAGTTACTCGCTGGCGGTAACTGAAGCTTTCTTT. Protein sequence: CASSYSLAVTEAFF.

The chain joins TRBV15 to TRBJ2-1; 7 bases agree with TRBD2. Germline CDR1 is LNHNV and CDR2 is YYDKDF (reference sequence). The CDR3 loop spans 15 amino acids. After removal of 7 bases from V and 2 bases from J, the junction contained 8 bases not matched to a gene. The CDR3 region has the DNA TGTGCCACCAACCGCGGGGGAATAACCTACAATGAGCAGTTCTTC. It encodes CATNRGGITYNEQFF.

The chain couples TRBV5-1 to TRBJ2-1, with 10 bases identical to TRBD2. CDR3 length: 17 amino acids. Losses at the gene ends were 4 bases for V and 3 bases for J; bases not matched to a gene: 10. CDR1 is SGHRS, CDR2 YFSETQ, per germline. This CDR3 reads CASSPRSGGAGYNEQFF. CDR3 DNA: TGCGCCAGCAGCCCCCGGAGCGGGGGGGCAGGCTACAATGAGCAGTTCTTC.

This chain joins TRBV30 and TRBJ1-1; D is perhaps TRBD1 (6 bases). The CDR3 totals 14 residues. Trimming removed 3 bases from V and 4 bases from J, with 15 bases in between. Germline CDR1 reads GTSNPN; CDR2 reads SVGIG (reference sequence). The CDR3 nucleotides are TGTGCCTGGAGCAGTGGACAGAGGGGCACTGAAGCTTTCTTT. Translation: CAWSSGQRGTEAFF. Looking up the rest from reference TRBV30 and TRBJ1-1 gives the full variable domain: SQTIHQWPATLVQPVGSPLSLECTVEGTSNPNLYWYRQAAGRGLQLLFYSVGIGQISSEVPQNLSASRPQDRQFILSSKKLLLSDSGFYLCAWSSGQRGTEAFFGQGTRLTVV.

CDR3 in amino acids: CAWSVVTTGYGELFF. In DNA, the CDR3 is TGTGCCTGGAGTGTAGTCACGACGGGATACGGGGAGCTGTTTTTT. The chain couples TRBV30 to TRBJ2-2, with D possibly TRBD2 on 5 matching bases. V gave up 0 bases and J gave up 7 bases, with 15 bases separating them. Germline lookup yields CDR1 GTSNPN and CDR2 SVGIG (reference sequence). The CDR3 runs to 15 residues.

The chain has TRBV6-5 and TRBJ2-5; possible D gene TRBD2, 5 bases. The germline V and J ends were trimmed by 5 bases and 5 bases, with 18 bases remaining between them. The CDR3 consists of 15 residues. The germline V gene encodes CDR1 MNHEY and CDR2 SVGAGI. The CDR3 coding sequence is TGTGCCAGCAGTACCCGGGCCCCATCGGGGGAGACCCAGTACTTC. Its protein product is CASSTRAPSGETQYF.

Only a few counts were recorded for this clone. The V and J genes are TRBV9 and TRBJ1-1; D ambiguous. CDR1 and CDR2 (germline): SGDLS, YYNGEE. The V and J ends lost 8 bases and 1 base respectively, with 12 bases between them. The CDR3 consists of 13 residues. CDR3 region: CASTIGPNTEAFF. In nucleotides, the CDR3 is TGTGCCAGTACCATCGGGCCGAACACTGAAGCTTTCTTT.

The chain has TRBV6-6 and TRBJ1-2; no definite D call. The CDR3 extends over 12 amino acids. Per germline, CDR1 MNHNY and CDR2 SVGAGI (reference sequence). V was pared by 4 bases and J by 8 bases, with 11 bases between. CDR3 nucleotide sequence: TGTGCCAGCAGTTCCCCTGCTTTGGGCTACACCTTC. Translating gives CASSSPALGYTF.

The V gene is TRBV6-5, the J gene TRBJ1-5, with a weak D call TRBD1 (5 bases). V shed 2 bases and J shed 7 bases, with 9 bases lying between them. CDR1 is MNHEY, CDR2 SVGAGI, per germline. The CDR3 covers 13 residues. The CDR3 DNA is TGTGCCAGCAGTTACGAGAAGGGGCAGCCCCAGCATTTT. Protein product: CASSYEKGQPQHF.

This clone was counted between two and nine times. The chain uses TRBV7-8 and TRBJ1-3; D gene uncertain. This CDR3 spans 12 amino acids. The V end was cut by 5 bases, the J end by 3 bases, with 5 bases between. The germline CDR1 and CDR2 sequences are SGHVS and FQNEAQ. The CDR3 coding sequence is TGTGCCAGCAGCCCGGTTGGAAACACCATATATTTT. Protein: CASSPVGNTIYF.

V is TRBV28 and J is TRBJ2-6; TRBD1 matches at 8 bases. This CDR3 comprises 15 residues. With 2 bases clipped from V and 10 bases from J, the junction kept 7 bases outside the gene matches. Germline V gene data show CDR1 as MDHEN and CDR2 as SYDVKM. The CDR3 DNA is TGTGCCAGCAGTTTAGTACGGGACAGGCAAAACGTCCTGACTTTC. Translation: CASSLVRDRQNVLTF.

V and J are TRBV10-2 and TRBJ1-1, with 12 bases fitting TRBD1. The CDR3 has 16 amino acids. Germline CDR1 WSHSY, CDR2 SAAADI. J gave up 4 bases and V 6 bases, and 9 bases lay outside the gene matches. Here the CDR3 reads CASSPTGTGGGTEAFF. In nucleotides, the CDR3 is TGCGCCAGCAGCCCCACCGGGACAGGGGGCGGCACTGAAGCTTTCTTT.

This chain joins TRBV5-1 and TRBJ2-2, with 7 bases aligning to TRBD1. The CDR3 is 16 amino acids. Germline lookup yields CDR1 SGHRS and CDR2 YFSETQ. V lost 1 base to trimming and J lost 6 bases; unmatched junction nucleotides: 9. CDR3 in amino acids: CASSLSGQPAPGELFF. CDR3 sequence (DNA): TGCGCCAGCAGCTTGTCGGGACAGCCGGCCCCCGGGGAGCTGTTTTTT.

The table lists this clone with a count of one. CDR3 loop: CASSVKQGANEKLFF. In nucleotides, the CDR3 is TGTGCCAGCAGCGTAAAACAGGGCGCGAATGAAAAACTGTTTTTT. This sequence joins TRBV7-9 and TRBJ1-4, with D maybe TRBD1 (6 bases). CDR1 and CDR2 from the germline V gene are SEHNR and FQNEAQ (reference sequence). This CDR3 has 15 amino acids. V was clipped by 5 bases and J by 5 bases, with 15 bases between them.

V and J are TRBV7-9 and TRBJ1-1; no definite D call. V lost 0 bases and J lost 10, with 9 bases in between. CDR3 size: 12 residues. The germline V gene encodes CDR1 SEHNR and CDR2 FQNEAQ (reference sequence). The CDR3 nucleotides read TGTGCCAGCAGCTTAGCGCTGGAGGGAGCTTTCTTT. Translation: CASSLALEGAFF.

This chain joins TRBV5-1 and TRBJ2-2; TRBD2 matches 13 bases. V dropped 4 bases and J dropped 2; count of bases not matched to a gene: 2. Germline V gene lookup returns CDR1 SGHRS and CDR2 YFSETQ. The CDR3 sequence is 16 residues long. The CDR3 coding sequence is TGCGCCAGCAGCGTGGGACTAGCGGGAAACACCGGGGAGCTGTTTTTT. This codes for CASSVGLAGNTGELFF.